The sequence of this T cell receptor (beta chain) was determined in a study of T cell responses to AZD1222 COVID-19 vaccine. Study outcomes and limitations: Spike-wide coverage was observed for vaccine-associated CD4 TCRs, with dominant responses at 160-218 and 743-854. AZD1222 recipients seropositive at baseline numbered only five or six.

TCRdb's copy holds only in-frame clones and misses some; the assay was immunoSEQ multiplex PCR. The sample holds some 160,000 clones, around nine tenths seen once. Germline assignment: CDR1 MNHNS and CDR2 SASEGT. The CDR3 runs to 14 residues. The V gene lost 2 bases and the J gene lost 4 bases, with 9 bases spanning the gap. Worth noting for this clone: Antigen specificity is unknown.

The starting material was peripheral blood, obtained on day 0 of AZD1222 vaccination. This receptor was obtained from an adult in good health. The V gene is TRBV6-1, the J gene TRBJ1-5; D gene uncertain. The DNA for the CDR3 is TGTGCCAGCAGTGAATTTCCGGAAAATCAGCCCCAGCATTTT. Amino acid sequence: CASSEFPENQPQHF.